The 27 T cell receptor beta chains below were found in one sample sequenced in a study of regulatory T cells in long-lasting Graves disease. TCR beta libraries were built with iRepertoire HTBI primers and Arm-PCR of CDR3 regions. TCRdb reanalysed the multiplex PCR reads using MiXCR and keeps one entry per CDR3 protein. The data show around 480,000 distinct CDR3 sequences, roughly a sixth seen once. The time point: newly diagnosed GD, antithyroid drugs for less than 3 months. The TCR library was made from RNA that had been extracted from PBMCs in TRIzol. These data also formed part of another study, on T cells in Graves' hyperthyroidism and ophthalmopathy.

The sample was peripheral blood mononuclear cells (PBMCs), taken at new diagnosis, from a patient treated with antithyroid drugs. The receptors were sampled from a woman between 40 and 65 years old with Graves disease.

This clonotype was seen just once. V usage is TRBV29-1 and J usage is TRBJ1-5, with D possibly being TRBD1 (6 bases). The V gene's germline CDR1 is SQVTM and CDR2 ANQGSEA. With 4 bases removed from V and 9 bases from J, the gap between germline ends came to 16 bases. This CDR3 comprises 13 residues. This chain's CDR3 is CSVAGAGEGPQHF. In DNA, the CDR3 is TGCAGCGTTGCAGGGGCCGGGGAGGGGCCCCAGCATTTT.

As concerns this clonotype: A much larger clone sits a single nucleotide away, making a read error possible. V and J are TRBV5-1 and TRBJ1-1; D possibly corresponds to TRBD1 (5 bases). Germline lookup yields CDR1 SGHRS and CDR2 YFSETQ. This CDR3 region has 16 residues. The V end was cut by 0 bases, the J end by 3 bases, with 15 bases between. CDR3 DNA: TGCGCCAGCAGCTTGGAGCGCGGGGGATGGTACACTGAAGCTTTCTTT. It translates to CASSLERGGWYTEAFF.

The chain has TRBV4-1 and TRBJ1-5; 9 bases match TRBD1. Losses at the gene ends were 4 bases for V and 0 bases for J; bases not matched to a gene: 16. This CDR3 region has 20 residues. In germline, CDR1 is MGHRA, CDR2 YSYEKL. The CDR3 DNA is TGCGCCAGCAGCCGCAAACCGGGACAGGGAGGTCCCCATAGCAATCAGCCCCAGCATTTT. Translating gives CASSRKPGQGGPHSNQPQHF.

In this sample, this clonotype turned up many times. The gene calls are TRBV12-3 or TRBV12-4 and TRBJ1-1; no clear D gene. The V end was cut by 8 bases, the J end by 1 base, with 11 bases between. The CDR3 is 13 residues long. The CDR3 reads CASRPSGNTEAFF. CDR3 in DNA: TGTGCCAGCCGACCCTCAGGGAACACTGAAGCTTTCTTT.

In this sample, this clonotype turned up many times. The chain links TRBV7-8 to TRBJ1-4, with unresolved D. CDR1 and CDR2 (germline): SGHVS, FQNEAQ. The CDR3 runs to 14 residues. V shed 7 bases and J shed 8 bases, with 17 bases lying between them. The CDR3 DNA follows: TGTGCCAGCACCTCTCCCTCTTATTCGGAAAAACTGTTTTTT. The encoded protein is CASTSPSYSEKLFF.

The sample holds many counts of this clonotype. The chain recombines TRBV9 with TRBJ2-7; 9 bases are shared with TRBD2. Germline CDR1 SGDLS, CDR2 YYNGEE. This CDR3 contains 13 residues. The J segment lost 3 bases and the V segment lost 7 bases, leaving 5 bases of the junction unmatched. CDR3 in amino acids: CASASGDHYEQYF. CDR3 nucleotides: TGTGCCAGCGCTAGCGGGGACCACTACGAGCAGTACTTC.

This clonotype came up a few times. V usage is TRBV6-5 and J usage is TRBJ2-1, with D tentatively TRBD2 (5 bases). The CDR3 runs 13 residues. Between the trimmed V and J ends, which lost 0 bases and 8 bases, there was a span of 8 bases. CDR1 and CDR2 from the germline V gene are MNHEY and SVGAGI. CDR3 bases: TGTGCCAGCAGTTACTCGAGGGTCTATGAGCAGTTCTTC. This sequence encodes CASSYSRVYEQFF.

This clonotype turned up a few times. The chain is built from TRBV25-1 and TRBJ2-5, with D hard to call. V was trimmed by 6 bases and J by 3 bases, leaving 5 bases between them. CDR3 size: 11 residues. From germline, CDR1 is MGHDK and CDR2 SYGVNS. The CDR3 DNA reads TGTGCCAGCAGATACGAAGAGACCCAGTACTTC. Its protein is CASRYEETQYF.

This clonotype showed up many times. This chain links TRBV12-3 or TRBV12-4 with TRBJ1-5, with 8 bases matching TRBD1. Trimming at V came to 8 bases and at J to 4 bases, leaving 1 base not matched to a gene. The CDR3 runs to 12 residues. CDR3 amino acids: CASGQGNQPQHF. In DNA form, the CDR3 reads TGTGCCAGCGGACAGGGTAATCAGCCCCAGCATTTT.

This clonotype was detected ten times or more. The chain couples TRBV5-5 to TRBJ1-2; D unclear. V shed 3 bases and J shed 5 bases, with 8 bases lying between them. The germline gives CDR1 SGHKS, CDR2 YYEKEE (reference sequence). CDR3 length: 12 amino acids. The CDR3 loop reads CASSSERYGYTF. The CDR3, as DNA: TGTGCCAGCAGCTCCGAACGGTATGGCTACACCTTC.

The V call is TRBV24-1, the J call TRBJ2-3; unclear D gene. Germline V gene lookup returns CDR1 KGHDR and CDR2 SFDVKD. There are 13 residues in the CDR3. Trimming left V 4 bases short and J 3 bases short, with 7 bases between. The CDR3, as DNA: TGTGCCACCAGTGAGTCTGTGACAGATACGCAGTATTTT. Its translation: CATSESVTDTQYF.

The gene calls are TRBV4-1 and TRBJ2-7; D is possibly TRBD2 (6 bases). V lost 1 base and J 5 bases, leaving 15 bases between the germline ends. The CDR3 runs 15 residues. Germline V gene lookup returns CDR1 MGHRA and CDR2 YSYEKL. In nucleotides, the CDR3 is TGCGCCAGCAGCCAAGTCACCCAGACTAGGAACGAGCAGTACTTC. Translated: CASSQVTQTRNEQYF.

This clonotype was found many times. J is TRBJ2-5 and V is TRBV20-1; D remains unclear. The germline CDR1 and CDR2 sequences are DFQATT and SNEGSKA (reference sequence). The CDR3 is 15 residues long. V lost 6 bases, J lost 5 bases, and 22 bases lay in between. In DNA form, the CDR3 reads TGCAGTGCCGTAAATCTTGCTCTCTTGGGGGAGACCCAGTACTTC. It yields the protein CSAVNLALLGETQYF.

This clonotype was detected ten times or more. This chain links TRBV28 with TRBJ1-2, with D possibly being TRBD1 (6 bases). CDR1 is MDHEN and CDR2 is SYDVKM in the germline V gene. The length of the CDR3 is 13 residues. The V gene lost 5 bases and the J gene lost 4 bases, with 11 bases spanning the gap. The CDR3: CASSERQVYGYTF. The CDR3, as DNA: TGTGCCAGCAGTGAAAGACAGGTCTATGGCTACACCTTC.

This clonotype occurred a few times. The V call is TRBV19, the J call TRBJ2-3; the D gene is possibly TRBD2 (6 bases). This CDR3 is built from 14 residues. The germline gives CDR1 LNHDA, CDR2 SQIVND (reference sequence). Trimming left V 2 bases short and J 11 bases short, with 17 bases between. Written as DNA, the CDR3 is TGTGCCAGTAGTATATCCGGTCCCCCCGGGGGGCAGTATTTT. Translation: CASSISGPPGGQYF.

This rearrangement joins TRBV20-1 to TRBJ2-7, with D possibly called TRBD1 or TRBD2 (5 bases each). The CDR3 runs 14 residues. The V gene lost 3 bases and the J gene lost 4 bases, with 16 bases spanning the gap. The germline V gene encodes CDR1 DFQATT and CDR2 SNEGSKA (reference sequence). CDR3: CSARGKAGSYEQYF. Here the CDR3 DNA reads TGCAGTGCTAGGGGGAAGGCAGGGAGTTACGAGCAGTACTTC.

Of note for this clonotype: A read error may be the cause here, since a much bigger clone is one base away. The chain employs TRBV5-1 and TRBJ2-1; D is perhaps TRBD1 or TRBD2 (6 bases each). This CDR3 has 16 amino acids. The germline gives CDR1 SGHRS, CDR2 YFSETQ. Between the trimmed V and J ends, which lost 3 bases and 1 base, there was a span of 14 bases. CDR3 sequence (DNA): TGCGCCAGCAGCTCTAATACAGGGACTTCCTACAATGAGCAGTTCTTC. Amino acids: CASSSNTGTSYNEQFF. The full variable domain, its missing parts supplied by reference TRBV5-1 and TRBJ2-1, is KAGVTQTPRYLIKTRGQQVTLSCSPISGHRSVSWYQQTPGQGLQFLFEYFSETQRNKGNFPGRFSGRQFSNSRSEMNVSTLELGDSALYLCASSSNTGTSYNEQFFGPGTRLTVL.

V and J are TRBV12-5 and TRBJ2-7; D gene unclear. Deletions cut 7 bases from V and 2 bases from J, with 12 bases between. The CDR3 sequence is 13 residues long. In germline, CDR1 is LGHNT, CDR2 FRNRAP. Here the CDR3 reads CASATPGAYEQYF. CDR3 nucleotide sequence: TGTGCTAGTGCCACTCCCGGCGCCTACGAGCAGTACTTC.

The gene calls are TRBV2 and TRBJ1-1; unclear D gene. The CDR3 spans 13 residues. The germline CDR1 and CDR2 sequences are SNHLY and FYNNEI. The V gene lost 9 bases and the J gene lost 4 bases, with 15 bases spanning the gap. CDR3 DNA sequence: TGTGCCAGTACAAGTTTCGTAAGCACTGAAGCTTTCTTT. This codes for CASTSFVSTEAFF.

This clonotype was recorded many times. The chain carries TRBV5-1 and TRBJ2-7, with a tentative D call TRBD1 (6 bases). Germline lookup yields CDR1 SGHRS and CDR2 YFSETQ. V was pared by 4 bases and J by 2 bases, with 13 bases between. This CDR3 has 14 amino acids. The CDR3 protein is CASSLSGTTYEQYF. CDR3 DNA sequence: TGCGCCAGCAGCCTTTCCGGGACAACCTACGAGCAGTACTTC.

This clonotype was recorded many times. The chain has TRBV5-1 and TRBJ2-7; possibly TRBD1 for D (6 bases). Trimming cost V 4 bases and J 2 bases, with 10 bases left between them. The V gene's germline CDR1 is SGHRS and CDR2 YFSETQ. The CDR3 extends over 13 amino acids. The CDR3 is CASSTGHTYEQYF. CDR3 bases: TGCGCCAGCAGCACGGGACATACCTACGAGCAGTACTTC.

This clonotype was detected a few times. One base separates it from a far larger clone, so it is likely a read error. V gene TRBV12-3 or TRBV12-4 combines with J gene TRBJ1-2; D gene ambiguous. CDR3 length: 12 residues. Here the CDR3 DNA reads TGTGCCGGCAGTTTAGGTGCCTATGGCTACACCTTC. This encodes CAGSLGAYGYTF.

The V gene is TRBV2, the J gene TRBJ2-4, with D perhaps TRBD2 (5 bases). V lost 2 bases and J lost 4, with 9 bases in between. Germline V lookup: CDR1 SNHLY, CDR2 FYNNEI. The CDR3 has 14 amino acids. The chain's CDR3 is CASSEWTLKNIQYF. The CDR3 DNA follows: TGTGCCAGCAGTGAATGGACTCTGAAAAACATTCAGTACTTC.

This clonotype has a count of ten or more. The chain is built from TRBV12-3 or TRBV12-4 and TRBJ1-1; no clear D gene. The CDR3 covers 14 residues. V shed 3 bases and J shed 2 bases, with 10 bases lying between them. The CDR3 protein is CASSFAVLNTEAFF. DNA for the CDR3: TGTGCCAGCAGTTTTGCAGTTTTAAACACTGAAGCTTTCTTT.

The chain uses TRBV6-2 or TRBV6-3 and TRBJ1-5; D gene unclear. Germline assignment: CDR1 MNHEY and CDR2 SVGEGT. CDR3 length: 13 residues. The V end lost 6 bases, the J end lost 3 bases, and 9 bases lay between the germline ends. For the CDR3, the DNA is TGTGCCAGCAGCCTGATGTTCAATCAGCCCCAGCATTTT. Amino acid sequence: CASSLMFNQPQHF.

The CDR3 DNA follows: TGTGCCAGCAGCCGGAGGCAGGGGGCGCGAACTGAAGCTTTCTTT. The encoded protein is CASSRRQGARTEAFF. This chain connects TRBV3-1 to TRBJ1-1; 8 bases map to TRBD1. This CDR3 is built from 15 residues. V was clipped by 4 bases and J by 5 bases; unmatched bases: 9. Germline V gene lookup returns CDR1 LGHDT and CDR2 YNNKEL (reference sequence).

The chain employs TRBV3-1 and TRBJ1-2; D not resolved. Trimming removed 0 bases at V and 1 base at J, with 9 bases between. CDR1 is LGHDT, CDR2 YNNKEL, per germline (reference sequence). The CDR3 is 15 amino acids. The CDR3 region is CASSQDLTLNYGYTF. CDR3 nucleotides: TGTGCCAGCAGCCAAGATCTTACGCTTAACTATGGCTACACCTTC.